These 3 T cell receptor beta chains came from one sample sequenced in a study of immune evolution from preneoplasia to lung adenocarcinoma. Assay: immunoSEQ multiplex PCR; the TCRdb copy retains only in-frame clones and omits some. The profile shows about 4,000 clones, around 74% of them singletons. Sequenced: FFPE minimally invasive lung adenocarcinoma tissue. Every receptor here comes from a person between 70 and 80 years old with lung adenocarcinoma.

This clone was found a few times. The chain carries TRBV7-2 and TRBJ1-3; D is unresolved. Germline V lookup: CDR1 SGHTA, CDR2 FQGNSA. V was cut by 5 bases and J by 0 bases, with 5 bases left in between. This CDR3 region has 13 residues. This CDR3 is CASSQSSGNTIYF. CDR3 bases: TGTGCCAGCAGCCAGAGCTCTGGAAACACCATATATTTT.

V and J are TRBV6-4 and TRBJ2-1; 9 nucleotides line up with TRBD1. The CDR3 has 13 amino acids. The germline V gene encodes CDR1 MRHNA and CDR2 SNTAGT. V trimming: 4 bases; J trimming: 12 bases; junction bases outside the gene matches: 7. The CDR3 nucleotides read TGTGCCAGCAGTGGGGGACAGGGTTATCGGCAGTTCTTC. Its translation: CASSGGQGYRQFF.

This chain joins TRBV7-3 and TRBJ2-1; 13 bases match TRBD2. This CDR3 spans 15 amino acids. V lost 1 base and J lost 7; bases outside the gene matches: 1. Per germline, CDR1 SGHTA and CDR2 FQGTGA. CDR3 amino acids: CASSLRLAGGNEQFF. CDR3 bases: TGTGCCAGCAGCTTAAGACTAGCGGGGGGTAATGAGCAGTTCTTC.